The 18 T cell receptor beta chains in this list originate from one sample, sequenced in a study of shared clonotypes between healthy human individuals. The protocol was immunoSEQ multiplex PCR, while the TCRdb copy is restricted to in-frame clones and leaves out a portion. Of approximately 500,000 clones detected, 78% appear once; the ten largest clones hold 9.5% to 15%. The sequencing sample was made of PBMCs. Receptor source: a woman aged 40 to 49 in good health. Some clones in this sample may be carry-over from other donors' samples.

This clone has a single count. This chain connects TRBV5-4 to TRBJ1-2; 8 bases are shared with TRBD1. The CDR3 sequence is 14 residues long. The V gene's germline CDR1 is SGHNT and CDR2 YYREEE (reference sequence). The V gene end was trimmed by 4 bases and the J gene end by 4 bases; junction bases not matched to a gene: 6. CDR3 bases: TGTGCCAGCAGCCAAATACAGGGGGGCTATGGCTACACCTTC. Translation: CASSQIQGGYGYTF.

CDR3: CASSILARNEQFF. DNA for the CDR3: TGTGCCAGCAGCATACTAGCGCGTAATGAGCAGTTCTTC. This sequence joins TRBV7-2 and TRBJ2-1; 7 bases match TRBD2. This CDR3 is 13 amino acids long. V lost 5 bases to trimming and J lost 7 bases; unmatched junction nucleotides: 5. Germline lookup yields CDR1 SGHTA and CDR2 FQGNSA. Full variable domain (remainder filled in from reference TRBV7-2 and TRBJ2-1): GAGVSQSPSNKVTEKGKDVELRCDPISGHTALYWYRQSLGQGLEFLIYFQGNSAPDKSGLPSDRFSAERTGGSVSTLTIQRTQQEDSAVYLCASSILARNEQFFGPGTRLTVL.

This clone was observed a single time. This CDR3 reads CASSPTGGSDTEAFF. For the CDR3, the DNA is TGTGCCAGCAGCCCAACAGGGGGCTCGGACACTGAAGCTTTCTTT. The chain uses TRBV7-9 and TRBJ1-1, with 9 nucleotides matching TRBD1. The CDR3 contains 15 residues. Germline V gives CDR1 SEHNR, CDR2 FQNEAQ (reference sequence). V gave up 5 bases and J gave up 3 bases; unmatched junction bases: 7.

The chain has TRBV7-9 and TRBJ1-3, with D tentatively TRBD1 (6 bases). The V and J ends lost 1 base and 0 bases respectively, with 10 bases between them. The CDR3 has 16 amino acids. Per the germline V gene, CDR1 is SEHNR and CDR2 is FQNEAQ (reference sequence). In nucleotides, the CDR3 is TGTGCCAGCAGCTTAGTTGGACAGAGCTCTGGAAACACCATATATTTT. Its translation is CASSLVGQSSGNTIYF.

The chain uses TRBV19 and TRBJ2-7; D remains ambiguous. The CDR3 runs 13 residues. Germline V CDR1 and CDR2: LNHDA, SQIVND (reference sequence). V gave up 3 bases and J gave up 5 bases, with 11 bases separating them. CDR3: CASSMSPSDEQYF. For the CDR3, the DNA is TGTGCCAGTAGTATGAGCCCCAGTGACGAGCAGTACTTC. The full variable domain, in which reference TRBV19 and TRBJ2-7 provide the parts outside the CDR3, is DGGITQSPKYLFRKEGQNVTLSCEQNLNHDAMYWYRQDPGQGLRLIYYSQIVNDFQKGDIAEGYSVSREKKESFPLTVTSAQKNPTAFYLCASSMSPSDEQYFGPGTRLTVT.

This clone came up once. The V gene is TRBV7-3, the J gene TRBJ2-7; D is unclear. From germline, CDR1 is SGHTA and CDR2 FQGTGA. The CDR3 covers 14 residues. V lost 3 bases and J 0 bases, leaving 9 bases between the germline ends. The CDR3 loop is CASSLSSDSYEQYF. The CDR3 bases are TGTGCCAGCAGCTTGTCCTCAGACTCCTACGAGCAGTACTTC.

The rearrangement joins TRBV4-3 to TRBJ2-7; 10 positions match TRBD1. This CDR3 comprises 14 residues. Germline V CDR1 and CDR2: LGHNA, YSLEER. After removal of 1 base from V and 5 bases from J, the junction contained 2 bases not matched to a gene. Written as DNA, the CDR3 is TGCGCCAGCAGCCAAGGCGGGACAGGGGACGAGCAGTACTTC. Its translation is CASSQGGTGDEQYF.

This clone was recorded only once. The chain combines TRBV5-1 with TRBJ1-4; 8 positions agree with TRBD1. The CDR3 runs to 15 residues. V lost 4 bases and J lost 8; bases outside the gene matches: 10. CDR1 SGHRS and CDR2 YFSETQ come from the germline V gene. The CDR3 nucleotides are TGCGCCAGCAGCCCCGACAGGGGAGGAGGAGAAAAACTGTTTTTT. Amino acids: CASSPDRGGGEKLFF.

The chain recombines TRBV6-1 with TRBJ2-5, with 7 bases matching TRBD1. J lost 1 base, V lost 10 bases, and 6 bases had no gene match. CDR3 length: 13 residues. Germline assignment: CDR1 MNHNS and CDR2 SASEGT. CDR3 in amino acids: CATRGQTQETQYF. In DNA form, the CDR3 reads TGTGCCACCCGGGGACAGACCCAAGAGACCCAGTACTTC.

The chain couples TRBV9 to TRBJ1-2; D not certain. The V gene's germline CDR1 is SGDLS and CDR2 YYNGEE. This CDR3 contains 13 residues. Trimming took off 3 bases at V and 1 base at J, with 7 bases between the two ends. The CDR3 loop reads CASSETINYGYTF. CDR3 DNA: TGTGCCAGCAGCGAGACTATTAACTATGGCTACACCTTC.

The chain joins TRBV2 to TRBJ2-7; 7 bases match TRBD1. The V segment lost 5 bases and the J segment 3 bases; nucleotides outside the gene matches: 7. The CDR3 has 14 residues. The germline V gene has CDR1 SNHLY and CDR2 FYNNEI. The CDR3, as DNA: TGTGCCAGCAGTTCGACAGGGACAAACTACGAGCAGTACTTC. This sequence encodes CASSSTGTNYEQYF.

The CDR3 reads CASSLGRSTDTQYF. The CDR3 region has the DNA TGCGCCAGCAGCCTTGGTCGTTCAACAGATACGCAGTATTTT. This chain links TRBV4-3 with TRBJ2-3; D is ambiguous. V gave up 4 bases and J gave up 3 bases, with 11 bases separating them. CDR1 is LGHNA, CDR2 YSLEER, per germline. CDR3 length: 14 residues.

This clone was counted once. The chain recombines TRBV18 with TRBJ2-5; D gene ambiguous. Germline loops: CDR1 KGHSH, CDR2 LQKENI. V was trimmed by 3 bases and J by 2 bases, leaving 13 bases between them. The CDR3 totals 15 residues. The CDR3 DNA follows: TGTGCCAGCTCACCTGTGCCTTCAGCGCAAGAGACCCAGTACTTC. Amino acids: CASSPVPSAQETQYF.

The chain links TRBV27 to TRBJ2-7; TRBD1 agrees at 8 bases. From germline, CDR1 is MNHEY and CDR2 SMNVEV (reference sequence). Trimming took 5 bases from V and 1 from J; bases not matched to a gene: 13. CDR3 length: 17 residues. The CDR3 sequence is CASSLLPTGQGSYEQYF. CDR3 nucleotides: TGTGCCAGCAGTCTTTTACCGACCGGACAGGGATCCTACGAGCAGTACTTC.

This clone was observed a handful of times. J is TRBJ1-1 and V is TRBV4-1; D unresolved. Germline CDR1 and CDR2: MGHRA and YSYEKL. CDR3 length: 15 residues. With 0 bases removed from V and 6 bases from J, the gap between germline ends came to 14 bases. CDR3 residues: CASSQDKARVAEAFF. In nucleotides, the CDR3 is TGCGCCAGCAGCCAAGATAAGGCAAGAGTCGCTGAAGCTTTCTTT.

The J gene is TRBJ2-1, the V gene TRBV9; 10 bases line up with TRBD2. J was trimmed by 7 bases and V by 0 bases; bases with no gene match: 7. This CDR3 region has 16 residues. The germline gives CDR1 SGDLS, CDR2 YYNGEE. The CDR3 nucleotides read TGTGCCAGCAGCGTAGAGGGACTAGCGACCTGGAATGAGCAGTTCTTC. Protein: CASSVEGLATWNEQFF. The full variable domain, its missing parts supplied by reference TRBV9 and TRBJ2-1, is DSGVTQTPKHLITATGQRVTLRCSPRSGDLSVYWYQQSLDQGLQFLIQYYNGEERAKGNILERFSAQQFPDLHSELNLSSLELGDSALYFCASSVEGLATWNEQFFGPGTRLTVL.

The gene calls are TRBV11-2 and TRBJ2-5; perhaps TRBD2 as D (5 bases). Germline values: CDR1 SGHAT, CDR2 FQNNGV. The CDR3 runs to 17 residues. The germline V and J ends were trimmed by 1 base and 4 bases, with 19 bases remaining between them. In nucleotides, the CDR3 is TGTGCCAGCAGCTTAGTTGTTGGCGGATGGAGGTCAGAGACCCAGTACTTC. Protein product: CASSLVVGGWRSETQYF.

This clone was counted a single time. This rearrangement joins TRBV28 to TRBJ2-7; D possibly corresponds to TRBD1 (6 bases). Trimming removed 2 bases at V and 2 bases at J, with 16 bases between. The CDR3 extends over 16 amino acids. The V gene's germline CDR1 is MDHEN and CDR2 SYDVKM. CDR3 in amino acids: CASSLGSRQVPYEQYF. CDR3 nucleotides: TGTGCCAGCAGTTTAGGGTCAAGACAGGTTCCCTACGAGCAGTACTTC.